Following are 28 T cell receptor beta chains from one sample sequenced in a study of a mutant IDH1 vaccine in newly diagnosed glioma. No antigens are known for them. Time point given: week 35, safety follow-up. Vaccination comprised doses that each held 300 ug of mutant IDH1 20-mer peptide, plus topical imiquimod. Assay used: immunoSEQ multiplex PCR; TCRdb lists only in-frame clones, some missing. The sample contains about 32,000 clones, 60% to 85% of which appear only once. The sample here was PBMCs, taken from a glioma patient whose treatment included an IDH1 peptide vaccine. These receptors were collected from a woman aged 30 to 39 with glioma. Some clones in this sample may be carry-over from other donors' samples.

The chain combines TRBV27 with TRBJ1-1; no clear D gene. Trimming took off 0 bases at V and 1 base at J, with 6 bases between the two ends. The CDR3 totals 14 residues. The germline gives CDR1 MNHEY, CDR2 SMNVEV (reference sequence). CDR3 in DNA: TGTGCCAGCAGTTTATCGATGGCGAACACTGAAGCTTTCTTT. Translated, it gives CASSLSMANTEAFF.

The chain couples TRBV5-1 to TRBJ1-1; TRBD1 matches at 11 bases. The V and J ends lost 4 bases and 4 bases, in that order; junction bases with no gene match: 12. The V gene's germline CDR1 is SGHRS and CDR2 YFSETQ. This CDR3 is 17 amino acids long. The DNA for the CDR3 is TGCGCCAGCAGCAACCGGACAGGGGGCGTTGGGGGCACTGAAGCTTTCTTT. It yields the protein CASSNRTGGVGGTEAFF. Based on the CDR3 plus reference TRBV5-1 and TRBJ1-1, the full variable domain is KAGVTQTPRYLIKTRGQQVTLSCSPISGHRSVSWYQQTPGQGLQFLFEYFSETQRNKGNFPGRFSGRQFSNSRSEMNVSTLELGDSALYLCASSNRTGGVGGTEAFFGQGTRLTVV.

V usage is TRBV7-9 and J usage is TRBJ1-3; tentatively, D is TRBD1 (5 bases). Germline CDR1 reads SEHNR; CDR2 reads FQNEAQ (reference sequence). V was pared by 10 bases and J by 0 bases, with 10 bases between. The CDR3 length is 13 residues. The CDR3 bases are TGTGCCACGGGGGGGGGCTCTGGAAACACCATATATTTT. The encoded protein is CATGGGSGNTIYF.

The CDR3 spells CASSSNPGRGRNYGYTF. The CDR3 bases are TGCGCCAGCAGCTCCAATCCAGGGAGGGGAAGAAACTATGGCTACACCTTC. J is TRBJ1-2 and V is TRBV5-1; D is perhaps TRBD1 (5 bases). The CDR3 length is 17 residues. CDR1 SGHRS and CDR2 YFSETQ come from the germline V gene. The germline V and J ends were trimmed by 3 bases and 2 bases, with 20 bases remaining between them.

Details on this clone: The same CDR3 can be traced to other DNA sequences in this sample. The rearrangement joins TRBV9 to TRBJ1-1; no clear D gene. CDR3 length: 13 residues. The germline gives CDR1 SGDLS, CDR2 YYNGEE. The germline V and J ends were trimmed by 0 bases and 2 bases, with 5 bases remaining between them. The CDR3 DNA sequence: TGTGCCAGCAGCGTAGGCCCTAACACTGAAGCTTTCTTT. This translates into CASSVGPNTEAFF.

The gene calls are TRBV6-5 and TRBJ2-6, with unresolved D. Trimming cost V 0 bases and J 7 bases, with 10 bases left between them. The CDR3 runs 15 residues. Germline assignment: CDR1 MNHEY and CDR2 SVGAGI. The CDR3 protein is CASSYSADGANVLTF. The DNA of the CDR3 is TGTGCCAGCAGTTACTCTGCGGACGGAGCCAACGTCCTGACTTTC.

The rearrangement joins TRBV6-5 to TRBJ2-1; weak D call: TRBD2 (6 bases). With 5 bases removed from V and 10 bases from J, the gap between germline ends came to 18 bases. The germline gives CDR1 MNHEY, CDR2 SVGAGI. The CDR3 contains 14 residues. CDR3 in DNA: TGTGCCAGCAGTCGGGACTCCTCCCGGAAAGAGCAGTTCTTC. Its protein is CASSRDSSRKEQFF.

The chain carries TRBV19 and TRBJ2-7; D possibly corresponds to TRBD2 (5 bases). The V end was cut by 3 bases, the J end by 5 bases, with 20 bases between. The CDR3 consists of 16 residues. CDR1 and CDR2 (germline): LNHDA, SQIVND (reference sequence). CDR3 nucleotides: TGTGCCAGTAGTATCTTCCCGGGGAGCCGTCAAGACGAGCAGTACTTC. It is translated as CASSIFPGSRQDEQYF.

A remark on this clone: Other DNA sequences within the sample encode an identical CDR3. The CDR3 protein is CASSEGAGVYGYTF. The DNA for the CDR3 is TGTGCCAGCAGTGAAGGTGCAGGGGTCTATGGCTACACCTTC. The chain employs TRBV2 and TRBJ1-2, with D perhaps TRBD1 (6 bases). The ends were cut back, 1 base at V and 4 bases at J, with 10 bases in the middle. From germline, CDR1 is SNHLY and CDR2 FYNNEI. CDR3 length equals 14 residues.

The chain uses TRBV11-2 and TRBJ2-7; TRBD1 agrees at 9 bases. The germline V gene encodes CDR1 SGHAT and CDR2 FQNNGV. V lost 5 bases, J lost 6 bases, and 8 bases stayed unmatched. CDR3 length: 14 amino acids. The CDR3, as DNA: TGTGCCAGCAGCCCGGGACAGGGATCGGGCGAGCAGTACTTC. Residues: CASSPGQGSGEQYF.

V usage is TRBV15 and J usage is TRBJ1-2; weak D call: TRBD1 (5 bases). This CDR3 has 14 amino acids. Germline values: CDR1 LNHNV, CDR2 YYDKDF (reference sequence). Trimming took 5 bases from V and 3 from J, leaving 13 bases between them. DNA for the CDR3: TGTGCCACCAGCCCCCGGGACGGATACTATGGCTACACCTTC. This codes for CATSPRDGYYGYTF.

This clone was seen a handful of times. The chain combines TRBV5-8 with TRBJ1-5; D remains ambiguous. Trimming pared 5 bases from V and 0 bases from J, leaving 9 bases between. The CDR3 spans 14 residues. Germline-derived CDR1 and CDR2 are SGHTS and YDEGEE. In nucleotides, the CDR3 is TGTGCCAGCAGACGCCGGTTTAGCAATCAGCCCCAGCATTTT. Residues: CASRRRFSNQPQHF.

The V gene is TRBV19, the J gene TRBJ1-5, with D possibly matching TRBD1 (6 bases). Germline assignment: CDR1 LNHDA and CDR2 SQIVND (reference sequence). The CDR3 sequence is 15 residues long. V lost 3 bases, J lost 9 bases, and 18 bases lay in between. CDR3 region: CASSIGGGAWAPQHF. DNA of the CDR3: TGTGCCAGTAGTATCGGTGGGGGGGCTTGGGCGCCCCAGCATTTT.

The chain couples TRBV28 to TRBJ2-7; D tentatively reads TRBD1 or TRBD2 (5 bases each). V was pared by 10 bases and J by 2 bases, with 18 bases between. This CDR3 is built from 14 residues. Germline V gives CDR1 MDHEN, CDR2 SYDVKM. The CDR3 bases are TGTGCCACCCACCTAAGGGACCTCCCCTACGAGCAGTACTTC. It encodes CATHLRDLPYEQYF.

The CDR3 here is CASSLDRGDEQFF. In DNA form, the CDR3 reads TGTGCCAGCAGCTTGGACAGGGGGGATGAGCAGTTCTTC. The gene calls are TRBV5-4 and TRBJ2-1, with TRBD1 matching 8 bases. CDR3 length: 13 residues. CDR1 and CDR2 (germline): SGHNT, YYREEE (reference sequence). The J segment lost 8 bases and the V segment lost 0 bases, leaving 1 base of the junction unmatched.

This rearrangement joins TRBV13 to TRBJ1-1; no definite D call. The CDR3 spans 13 residues. V was cut by 1 base and J by 4 bases, with 7 bases left in between. Germline values: CDR1 PRHDT, CDR2 FYEKMQ (reference sequence). The CDR3 loop is CASSLVRATEAFF. The CDR3 bases are TGTGCCAGCAGCTTAGTCAGAGCCACTGAAGCTTTCTTT.

The chain couples TRBV28 to TRBJ1-1; D is unresolved. V was pared by 3 bases and J by 6 bases, with 8 bases between. The germline V gene has CDR1 MDHEN and CDR2 SYDVKM. The CDR3 length is 12 residues. The CDR3 here is CASSFGGSEAFF. The DNA of the CDR3 is TGTGCCAGCAGTTTTGGAGGGTCTGAAGCTTTCTTT.

The chain uses TRBV10-1 and TRBJ2-7, with D possibly TRBD2 on 5 matching bases. This CDR3 has 16 amino acids. Trimming took 2 bases from V and 2 from J, leaving 16 bases between them. CDR1 is WNHNN, CDR2 SYGVQD, per germline (reference sequence). The CDR3 reads CASSEQKIAGTYEQYF. The CDR3 coding sequence is TGCGCCAGCAGTGAGCAGAAAATAGCCGGGACCTACGAGCAGTACTTC.

This sequence joins TRBV7-8 and TRBJ1-2; perhaps TRBD1 as D (6 bases). The CDR3 contains 14 residues. Germline V lookup: CDR1 SGHVS, CDR2 FQNEAQ. Trimming took 1 base from V and 8 from J, leaving 14 bases between them. CDR3 amino acids: CASSLGGGTAGYTF. CDR3 coding DNA: TGTGCCAGCAGCTTAGGAGGGGGAACGGCGGGCTACACCTTC.

The table lists this clone with a few counts. The chain employs TRBV11-2 and TRBJ1-1, with unresolved D. V lost 1 base to trimming and J lost 3 bases, with 18 bases between them. Germline V gene lookup returns CDR1 SGHAT and CDR2 FQNNGV. CDR3 size: 17 residues. This CDR3 reads CASSLGESVGWDTEAFF. Here the CDR3 DNA reads TGTGCCAGCAGCTTAGGGGAATCAGTGGGGTGGGACACTGAAGCTTTCTTT.

This chain connects TRBV19 to TRBJ2-2, with 11 bases fitting TRBD2. CDR3 length equals 17 residues. V shed 1 base, J shed 7 bases, and the junction held 8 bases outside the gene matches. Germline values: CDR1 LNHDA, CDR2 SQIVND (reference sequence). CDR3 protein: CASSIVLAGGEDGELFF. In nucleotides, the CDR3 is TGTGCCAGTAGTATAGTTCTAGCGGGAGGAGAGGACGGGGAGCTGTTTTTT.

The rearrangement links TRBV13 to TRBJ2-1, with D tentatively TRBD2 (6 bases). The V gene lost 6 bases and the J gene lost 1 base, with 25 bases spanning the gap. Germline lookup yields CDR1 PRHDT and CDR2 FYEKMQ (reference sequence). The CDR3 totals 19 residues. The CDR3 spells CASRSQRERASASYNEQFF. Written as DNA, the CDR3 is TGTGCCAGCAGATCCCAGAGGGAGCGGGCTAGTGCTTCCTACAATGAGCAGTTCTTC.

The rearrangement uses TRBV5-1 and TRBJ2-3; no firm D call. The ends were cut back, 4 bases at V and 2 bases at J, with 8 bases in the middle. Germline-derived CDR1 and CDR2 are SGHRS and YFSETQ. This CDR3 region has 13 residues. The CDR3 DNA is TGCGCCAGCAGCCCGAGCTCCACAGATACGCAGTATTTT. Translating it yields CASSPSSTDTQYF.

The chain uses TRBV18 and TRBJ2-7, with 12 nucleotides matching TRBD1. The CDR3 length is 15 residues. The germline CDR1 and CDR2 sequences are KGHSH and LQKENI. Trimming cost V 6 bases and J 5 bases; bases outside gene matches: 8. The CDR3: CASSPGTGGHHEQYF. CDR3 DNA sequence: TGTGCCAGCTCCCCCGGGACAGGGGGCCACCACGAGCAGTACTTC.

V gene TRBV2 combines with J gene TRBJ2-6; unclear D gene. CDR3 size: 15 residues. Germline lookup yields CDR1 SNHLY and CDR2 FYNNEI. Trimming removed 5 bases from V and 0 bases from J, with 8 bases in between. CDR3 coding DNA: TGTGCCAGCAGTACCGGCAACTCTGGGGCCAACGTCCTGACTTTC. It encodes CASSTGNSGANVLTF.

The chain combines TRBV1 with TRBJ2-1; TRBD1 reflects the table's D call only, with no check against the DNA. TRBV1 is termed a pseudogene. The CDR3 contains 13 residues. The CDR3 DNA reads as TGCACCAGCAGCCATCCCGGGACAGGGGCTGGGTTCTTC. As protein: CTSSHPGTGAGFF.

The sample holds a few counts of this clone. The chain has TRBV19 and TRBJ2-6; 10 bases line up with TRBD1. The ends lost 3 bases at V and 1 base at J; junction bases unmatched: 6. Looked up from germline, CDR1 is LNHDA and CDR2 is SQIVND (reference sequence). This CDR3 has 18 residues. CDR3 residues: CASSMWGQGTSGANVLTF. The CDR3 nucleotides read TGTGCCAGTAGTATGTGGGGACAGGGGACATCTGGGGCCAACGTCCTGACTTTC.

V is TRBV5-1 and J is TRBJ2-7, with 9 bases aligning to TRBD1. The junction had 15 bases not matched to a gene; V was cut back by 2 bases and J by 9 bases. The CDR3 has 16 residues. Per germline, CDR1 SGHRS and CDR2 YFSETQ. CDR3 DNA: TGCGCCAGCAGCTTCGGTACCGGGACAGGGACTCAGGGGCAGTACTTC. Translated: CASSFGTGTGTQGQYF.